The present T cell receptor (beta chain) was sequenced within a study of metastatic and nonmetastatic thyroid tumors. Study conclusions and caveats: For both blood and tumor, malignant thyroid tumors reportedly showed significantly higher TCR beta diversity than benign nodules did.

No patient had received any treatment before thyroid surgery. Concerning this clone: What it binds is unknown.

In the study's own analysis: CDR3 differences across clinicopathological groups were used to build a distant-metastasis classifier for papillary thyroid cancer. TCRdb re-called the PCR reads via MiXCR. The V and J calls and clone size are TCRdb's, not the authors'. The sample lists roughly 7,300 clones; roughly 33% were seen once. Input material: tumor tissue. This clonotype originated in a female donor with papillary thyroid cancer or a benign thyroid nodule (not recorded which). Some clones in this sample may be carry-over from other donors' samples.

CDR3 bases: TGTGCCAGCAGCTCGTCGGGGGCTAGGATAGATACGCAGTATTTT. It translates to CASSSSGARIDTQYF. The genes are TRBV7-8 and TRBJ2-3; D may be TRBD1 or TRBD2 (6 bases each). This CDR3 spans 15 amino acids. Germline values: CDR1 SGHVS, CDR2 FQNEAQ. Trimming took off 4 bases at V and 5 bases at J, with 16 bases between the two ends.